What follows are 27 T cell receptor beta chains derived from one specimen sequenced in a study of T cell responses to AZD1222 COVID-19 vaccine. Produced via immunoSEQ multiplex PCR; TCRdb's table is partial and in-frame only. This table holds 100,000 to 120,000 clones, about 88% found once. Sample: peripheral blood, taken on day 0 of AZD1222 vaccination. Receptors were obtained from an adult in good health.

The CDR3 nucleotides are TGCGCCAGCAGCCCGACGGTTGGGGCCTACGAGCAGTACTTC. Translated: CASSPTVGAYEQYF. The chain links TRBV5-1 to TRBJ2-7; D is undetermined. The germline V gene encodes CDR1 SGHRS and CDR2 YFSETQ. Trimming left V 4 bases short and J 2 bases short, with 13 bases between. The CDR3 covers 14 residues.

The sample holds one count of this clone. This chain links TRBV25-1 with TRBJ1-6, with a weak D call TRBD1 (6 bases). The CDR3 contains 14 residues. Germline V CDR1 and CDR2: MGHDK, SYGVNS. Trimming removed 3 bases at V and 8 bases at J, with 11 bases between. The chain's CDR3 is CASSEGQNYSPLHF. CDR3 sequence (DNA): TGTGCCAGCAGTGAGGGACAAAATTATTCACCCCTCCACTTT. Combining the CDR3 with reference TRBV25-1 and TRBJ1-6 gives the whole variable domain EADIYQTPRYLVIGTGKKITLECSQTMGHDKMYWYQQDPGMELHLIHYSYGVNSTEKGDLSSESTVSRIRTEHFPLTLESARPSHTSQYLCASSEGQNYSPLHFGNGTRLTVT.

This clone occurred once. The chain links TRBV19 to TRBJ1-2; D is unclear. The germline V gene has CDR1 LNHDA and CDR2 SQIVND (reference sequence). V was trimmed by 8 bases and J by 8 bases, leaving 18 bases between them. The CDR3 runs to 13 residues. This CDR3 is CASGQSGTNGYTF. The DNA of the CDR3 is TGTGCCAGTGGGCAGAGCGGAACCAACGGCTACACCTTC.

The rearrangement joins TRBV5-4 to TRBJ1-3; 11 positions agree with TRBD1. Germline values: CDR1 SGHNT, CDR2 YYREEE (reference sequence). The V segment lost 3 bases and the J segment 4 bases; nucleotides outside the gene matches: 12. CDR3 length: 18 amino acids. The CDR3 sequence: CASSSTWTGGAGGNTIYF. Here the CDR3 DNA reads TGTGCCAGCAGCTCCACGTGGACAGGGGGCGCGGGAGGAAACACCATATATTTT.

In its sample, this clone was seen once. Written as DNA, the CDR3 is TGTGCCAGCAGCGAACGGGACAGATCCTACGAGCAGTACTTC. Amino acid sequence: CASSERDRSYEQYF. The chain carries TRBV5-4 and TRBJ2-7; 7 bases match TRBD1. CDR3 length: 14 residues. Per the germline V gene, CDR1 is SGHNT and CDR2 is YYREEE (reference sequence). V lost 4 bases and J lost 1; bases outside the gene matches: 5.

CDR3: CASSRTSGGAFQFF. Written as DNA, the CDR3 is TGTGCCAGCAGCCGGACTAGCGGGGGGGCGTTTCAGTTCTTC. The V gene is TRBV11-2, the J gene TRBJ2-1; 15 nucleotides line up with TRBD2. The germline CDR1 and CDR2 sequences are SGHAT and FQNNGV. The V gene end was trimmed by 5 bases and the J gene end by 13 bases; junction bases not matched to a gene: 6. The CDR3 extends over 14 amino acids.

This chain links TRBV11-3 with TRBJ2-1, with 10 bases lining up with TRBD2. The germline CDR1 and CDR2 sequences are SGHNT and YENEEA. The V gene end was trimmed by 6 bases and the J gene end by 4 bases; junction bases not matched to a gene: 3. The CDR3 extends over 14 amino acids. CDR3 sequence: CASSLAGEYNEQFF. The CDR3 DNA reads TGTGCCAGCAGTCTAGCGGGGGAATACAATGAGCAGTTCTTC.

The J gene is TRBJ1-2, the V gene TRBV5-6, with 9 bases that match TRBD1. CDR1 is SGHDT and CDR2 is YYEEEE in the germline V gene. Losses at the gene ends were 0 bases for V and 6 bases for J; bases not matched to a gene: 3. The length of the CDR3 is 14 residues. The CDR3 region is CASSLVRDRDGYTF. The CDR3 DNA follows: TGTGCCAGCAGCTTGGTCCGGGACAGGGATGGCTACACCTTC. Based on the CDR3 plus reference TRBV5-6 and TRBJ1-2, the full variable domain is DAGVTQSPTHLIKTRGQQVTLRCSPKSGHDTVSWYQQALGQGPQFIFQYYEEEERQRGNFPDRFSGHQFPNYSSELNVNALLLGDSALYLCASSLVRDRDGYTFGSGTRLTVV.

The V call is TRBV19, the J call TRBJ1-5; tentative D call: TRBD1 (6 bases). Germline values: CDR1 LNHDA, CDR2 SQIVND (reference sequence). Trimming pared 1 base from V and 7 bases from J, leaving 14 bases between. There are 15 residues in the CDR3. The CDR3 loop is CASSIGVGGQQPQHF. The CDR3 DNA reads TGTGCCAGTAGTATAGGTGTCGGGGGCCAACAGCCCCAGCATTTT.

This rearrangement joins TRBV20-1 to TRBJ1-4; D might be TRBD1 (5 bases). The germline V gene has CDR1 DFQATT and CDR2 SNEGSKA (reference sequence). V dropped 3 bases and J dropped 4 bases, with 15 bases sitting between them. This CDR3 contains 15 residues. In DNA form, the CDR3 reads TGCAGTGCTAGTGGCAGGGAAAACTATAATGAAAAACTGTTTTTT. Its translation is CSASGRENYNEKLFF.

This rearrangement joins TRBV3-1 (or the pseudogene TRBV3-2) to TRBJ2-3; 7 nucleotides agree with TRBD2. CDR1 is LGHDT, CDR2 YNNKEL, per germline (reference sequence). The V gene end was trimmed by 2 bases and the J gene end by 0 bases; junction bases not matched to a gene: 8. CDR3 length: 17 residues. This chain's CDR3 is CASSQTRGDPSTDTQYF. The CDR3 DNA follows: TGTGCCAGCAGCCAAACTCGGGGGGATCCTAGCACAGATACGCAGTATTTT.

This chain connects TRBV3-1 (or the pseudogene TRBV3-2) to TRBJ1-5; tentative D call: TRBD1 (5 bases). The CDR3 totals 14 residues. CDR1 and CDR2 from the germline V gene are LGHDT and YNNKEL (reference sequence). The germline V and J ends were trimmed by 3 bases and 3 bases, with 9 bases remaining between them. CDR3 sequence reads: CASSQGPNNQPQHF. The CDR3 nucleotides are TGTGCCAGCAGCCAGGGGCCGAACAATCAGCCCCAGCATTTT.

V and J are TRBV19 and TRBJ2-1; 11 bases fit TRBD2. The CDR3 consists of 17 residues. Germline CDR1 is LNHDA and CDR2 is SQIVND (reference sequence). Trimming took 6 bases from V and 8 from J; bases not matched to a gene: 15. CDR3 bases: TGTGCCAGTAGACCCACCCTAGCGGGGGGTTACAAAGATGAGCAGTTCTTC. It yields the protein CASRPTLAGGYKDEQFF.

The chain combines TRBV19 with TRBJ2-7; TRBD1 aligns across 9 bases. J lost 0 bases, V lost 1 base, and 4 bases had no gene match. The CDR3 extends over 16 amino acids. The V gene's germline CDR1 is LNHDA and CDR2 SQIVND (reference sequence). The DNA for the CDR3 is TGTGCCAGTAGTATAGCGGGACAGGGACTCTCCTACGAGCAGTACTTC. Residues: CASSIAGQGLSYEQYF.

The gene calls are TRBV29-1 and TRBJ2-1, with 11 bases lining up with TRBD2. The CDR3 has 17 residues. V lost 3 bases to trimming and J lost 2 bases; unmatched junction nucleotides: 9. Germline CDR1 and CDR2: SQVTM and ANQGSEA. CDR3 DNA sequence: TGCAGCGTTGAGGTAGCGGGAGGGCCTCGAACCTACAATGAGCAGTTCTTC. Amino acids: CSVEVAGGPRTYNEQFF.

The CDR3 coding sequence is TGTGCCAGTAGTTACGACAGCTACGAGCAGTACTTC. Amino acids: CASSYDSYEQYF. This rearrangement joins TRBV19 to TRBJ2-7, with D perhaps TRBD1 (5 bases). CDR3 size: 12 residues. The ends were cut back, 5 bases at V and 3 bases at J, with 8 bases in the middle. The germline V gene encodes CDR1 LNHDA and CDR2 SQIVND (reference sequence).

The chain has TRBV30 and TRBJ1-2; weak D call: TRBD1 (6 bases). Germline V gene lookup returns CDR1 GTSNPN and CDR2 SVGIG (reference sequence). The CDR3 contains 12 residues. The V gene lost 5 bases and the J gene lost 5 bases, with 12 bases spanning the gap. CDR3 DNA: TGTGCCTGGGTTTTGGGACATTATGGCTACACCTTC. This gives the protein CAWVLGHYGYTF.

The chain carries TRBV5-1 and TRBJ2-3, with 8 bases matching TRBD2. The junction had 4 bases not matched to a gene; V was cut back by 1 base and J by 3 bases. The CDR3 contains 15 residues. Germline V lookup: CDR1 SGHRS, CDR2 YFSETQ. The CDR3 spells CASSLSGRMTDTQYF. CDR3 coding DNA: TGCGCCAGCAGCTTGAGCGGGAGAATGACAGATACGCAGTATTTT.

V gene TRBV3-1 (or the pseudogene TRBV3-2) combines with J gene TRBJ2-1; 10 nucleotides align to TRBD2. Germline V lookup: CDR1 LGHDT, CDR2 YNNKEL (reference sequence). V trimming: 4 bases; J trimming: 6 bases; junction bases outside the gene matches: 6. This CDR3 is 15 amino acids long. The CDR3 reads CASSRLAGAFNEQFF. The DNA of the CDR3 is TGTGCCAGCAGCCGGCTAGCGGGGGCCTTCAATGAGCAGTTCTTC.

The genes are TRBV3-1 (or the pseudogene TRBV3-2) and TRBJ1-3; tentatively, D is TRBD1 (5 bases). CDR1 is LGHDT, CDR2 YNNKEL, per germline (reference sequence). The CDR3 extends over 15 amino acids. V was trimmed by 5 bases and J by 3 bases, leaving 14 bases between them. The CDR3 nucleotides are TGTGCCAGCAGCGAAGGGGTCCCAGGTGGAAACACCATATATTTT. Translated, it gives CASSEGVPGGNTIYF.

The gene calls are TRBV27 and TRBJ1-5, with 9 bases identical to TRBD1. With 1 base clipped from V and 7 bases from J, the junction kept 17 bases outside the gene matches. The CDR3 runs to 19 residues. Germline lookup yields CDR1 MNHEY and CDR2 SMNVEV (reference sequence). As DNA, the CDR3 is TGTGCCAGCAGTTTATTCCCCCTTCGCAAACAGGGGGCCCGACAGCCCCAGCATTTT. As protein: CASSLFPLRKQGARQPQHF.

This chain uses TRBV6-5 with TRBJ1-1, with D possibly being TRBD1 (5 bases). V was clipped by 8 bases and J by 8 bases, with 18 bases between them. The CDR3 contains 13 residues. Per germline, CDR1 MNHEY and CDR2 SVGAGI. The CDR3 DNA follows: TGTGCCAGCCGTCAGTTTTCCGGGACCGAAGCTTTCTTT. Protein product: CASRQFSGTEAFF.

J is TRBJ1-1 and V is TRBV19; D is unresolved. CDR1 LNHDA and CDR2 SQIVND come from the germline V gene (reference sequence). CDR3 length: 12 residues. V gave up 9 bases and J gave up 10 bases, with 18 bases separating them. Written as DNA, the CDR3 is TGTGCCAGCGGAGGGTGGCGAGAGGGAGCTTTCTTT. It yields the protein CASGGWREGAFF.

The CDR3 nucleotides read TGCGCCAGCAGCTTGGACTACAGGATCTACGAGCAGTACTTC. It codes for CASSLDYRIYEQYF. This chain connects TRBV5-1 to TRBJ2-7; D might be TRBD1 (5 bases). The CDR3 totals 14 residues. The V and J ends lost 0 bases and 3 bases respectively, with 10 bases between them. CDR1 and CDR2 (germline): SGHRS, YFSETQ. The entire variable domain, with the rest obtained from reference TRBV5-1 and TRBJ2-7, is as follows: KAGVTQTPRYLIKTRGQQVTLSCSPISGHRSVSWYQQTPGQGLQFLFEYFSETQRNKGNFPGRFSGRQFSNSRSEMNVSTLELGDSALYLCASSLDYRIYEQYFGPGTRLTVT.

V usage is TRBV2 and J usage is TRBJ1-4, with TRBD1 matching over 7 bases. This CDR3 spans 14 amino acids. CDR1 SNHLY and CDR2 FYNNEI come from the germline V gene. Trimming cost V 8 bases and J 5 bases; bases outside gene matches: 8. The CDR3 sequence is CASGQDYINEKLFF. The CDR3 region has the DNA TGTGCCAGCGGACAGGATTATATCAATGAAAAACTGTTTTTT. The entire variable domain, with the rest obtained from reference TRBV2 and TRBJ1-4, is as follows: EPEVTQTPSHQVTQMGQEVILRCVPISNHLYFYWYRQILGQKVEFLVSFYNNEISEKSEIFDDQFSVERPDGSNFTLKIRSTKLEDSAMYFCASGQDYINEKLFFGSGTQLSVL.

This clone was recorded a few times. The chain recombines TRBV7-9 with TRBJ1-2, with D tentatively TRBD1 (5 bases). Trimming took off 5 bases at V and 7 bases at J, with 14 bases between the two ends. This CDR3 is built from 13 residues. Germline V gene data show CDR1 as SEHNR and CDR2 as FQNEAQ (reference sequence). CDR3: CASSRDGGGGYTF. CDR3 DNA sequence: TGTGCCAGCAGCCGTGACGGGGGAGGTGGCTACACCTTC.

V usage is TRBV3-1 (or the pseudogene TRBV3-2) and J usage is TRBJ1-2; tentatively, D is TRBD1 (5 bases). Germline loops: CDR1 LGHDT, CDR2 YNNKEL (reference sequence). V was trimmed by 0 bases and J by 3 bases, leaving 11 bases between them. CDR3 length: 15 residues. CDR3: CASSQDYRKYYGYTF. CDR3 nucleotides: TGTGCCAGCAGCCAAGACTACAGGAAGTACTATGGCTACACCTTC.